A single sample gave rise to the 20 T cell receptor beta chains below, sequenced in a study of blood T cell repertoires in COVID-19. Clones were sequenced by immunoSEQ multiplex PCR, and TCRdb holds only the in-frame ones, with some missing. The sample lists 250,000 or so clones; around 80% were seen once. The material sequenced was peripheral blood. The origin of the receptors is a man between 60 and 75 years old with acute or convalescent COVID-19.

The chain employs TRBV7-3 and TRBJ2-7; D unresolved. Trimming took off 5 bases at V and 3 bases at J, with 11 bases between the two ends. Germline V CDR1 and CDR2: SGHTA, FQGTGA. The CDR3 covers 13 residues. This chain's CDR3 is CASSRNTDYEQYF. The CDR3 coding sequence is TGTGCCAGCAGCCGAAACACCGACTACGAGCAGTACTTC. The whole variable domain, filled in from reference TRBV7-3 and TRBJ2-7, reads GAGVSQTPSNKVTEKGKYVELRCDPISGHTALYWYRQSLGQGPEFLIYFQGTGAADDSGLPNDRFFAVRPEGSVSTLKIQRTERGDSAVYLCASSRNTDYEQYFGPGTRLTVT.

V is TRBV5-1 and J is TRBJ2-3; TRBD2 agrees at 11 bases. V shed 3 bases, J shed 2 bases, and the junction held 11 bases outside the gene matches. Germline V lookup: CDR1 SGHRS, CDR2 YFSETQ. CDR3 length: 18 residues. The CDR3 coding sequence is TGCGCCAGCAGCTCGACAATGCTAGCGGGGGGCAACACAGATACGCAGTATTTT. It yields the protein CASSSTMLAGGNTDTQYF.

V usage is TRBV29-1 and J usage is TRBJ2-7; 8 bases are a match to TRBD1. The germline CDR1 and CDR2 sequences are SQVTM and ANQGSEA. The V and J ends lost 2 bases and 5 bases, in that order; junction bases with no gene match: 14. The CDR3 extends over 16 amino acids. The CDR3 protein is CSVEYGTGPLYNEQYF. Written as DNA, the CDR3 is TGCAGCGTTGAATATGGGACAGGACCCCTTTACAACGAGCAGTACTTC.

CDR3 loop: CASSARGGAGGYEQYF. The DNA of the CDR3 is TGTGCCAGCAGCGCGCGGGGGGGAGCGGGAGGGTACGAGCAGTACTTC. This sequence joins TRBV6-6 and TRBJ2-7; 10 nucleotides align to TRBD2. Germline CDR1 is MNHNY and CDR2 is SVGAGI (reference sequence). V was pared by 6 bases and J by 4 bases, with 12 bases of the junction left unmatched. The CDR3 length is 16 residues.

J is TRBJ2-2 and V is TRBV6-5, with D perhaps TRBD2 (5 bases). The V gene lost 7 bases and the J gene lost 3 bases, with 9 bases spanning the gap. Per germline, CDR1 MNHEY and CDR2 SVGAGI. The CDR3 loop spans 13 amino acids. CDR3 loop: CASTSGHTGELFF. The DNA for the CDR3 is TGTGCCAGCACAAGCGGCCACACCGGGGAGCTGTTTTTT.

The chain employs TRBV3-1 (or the pseudogene TRBV3-2) and TRBJ1-3; D remains ambiguous. The CDR3 loop spans 14 amino acids. Trimming took off 0 bases at V and 1 base at J, with 4 bases between the two ends. Germline CDR1 LGHDT, CDR2 YNNKEL (reference sequence). DNA for the CDR3: TGTGCCAGCAGCCAAGATAATTCTGGAAACACCATATATTTT. Its protein product is CASSQDNSGNTIYF.

The chain uses TRBV18 and TRBJ1-1; D is undetermined. CDR3 length: 12 residues. The V and J ends lost 4 bases and 10 bases respectively, with 13 bases between them. CDR1 is KGHSH and CDR2 is LQKENI in the germline V gene. The CDR3 region is CASSRVQSPAFF. CDR3 bases: TGTGCCAGCTCACGCGTACAGTCACCAGCTTTCTTT.

The V call is TRBV3-1 (or the pseudogene TRBV3-2), the J call TRBJ2-7, with D unclear. V was pared by 4 bases and J by 0 bases, with 10 bases between. Germline loops: CDR1 LGHDT, CDR2 YNNKEL (reference sequence). The CDR3 has 14 residues. The CDR3 protein is CASSLYSSSYEQYF. Here the CDR3 DNA reads TGTGCCAGCAGCCTGTATTCGAGCTCCTACGAGCAGTACTTC.

The chain joins TRBV6-2 or TRBV6-3 to TRBJ2-7, with TRBD1 as a possible D gene (5 bases). Germline V gene sequence: CDR1 MNHEY, CDR2 SVGEGT. The CDR3 length is 15 residues. The V end lost 6 bases, the J end lost 6 bases, and 21 bases lay between the germline ends. The CDR3 sequence: CASSPPSLGVSEQYF. CDR3 bases: TGTGCCAGCAGCCCTCCGAGCCTAGGGGTGAGCGAGCAGTACTTC.

This sequence joins TRBV18 and TRBJ1-2, with D unresolved. Trimming cost V 3 bases and J 2 bases, with 19 bases left between them. The CDR3 is 17 amino acids. The germline V gene encodes CDR1 KGHSH and CDR2 LQKENI. CDR3 nucleotides: TGTGCCAGCTCACCCCCCAATTACGAACTCTACAACTATGGCTACACCTTC. It yields the protein CASSPPNYELYNYGYTF.

J is TRBJ1-1 and V is TRBV15, with D maybe TRBD1 (6 bases). Germline V gene lookup returns CDR1 LNHNV and CDR2 YYDKDF (reference sequence). There are 15 residues in the CDR3. V was shortened by 1 base and J by 4 bases, with 13 bases between the two germline ends. This CDR3 reads CATSRGDTRLTEAFF. As DNA, the CDR3 is TGTGCCACCAGCAGAGGGGACACGAGACTCACTGAAGCTTTCTTT.

The J gene is TRBJ2-5, the V gene TRBV7-9; D might be TRBD2 (5 bases). Germline-derived CDR1 and CDR2 are SEHNR and FQNEAQ (reference sequence). The V end was cut by 5 bases, the J end by 4 bases, with 11 bases between. CDR3 size: 13 residues. CDR3 protein: CASSPPEGETQYF. The CDR3 DNA sequence: TGTGCCAGCAGCCCCCCTGAGGGAGAGACCCAGTACTTC.

The V call is TRBV4-2, the J call TRBJ2-1, with 8 bases identical to TRBD2. Losses at the gene ends were 0 bases for V and 6 bases for J; bases not matched to a gene: 4. CDR1 is LGHNA and CDR2 is YNFKEQ in the germline V gene. The CDR3 loop spans 15 amino acids. The CDR3 DNA sequence: TGTGCCAGCAGCCAAGATAGCGGGGCAAGCAATGAGCAGTTCTTC. Its protein product is CASSQDSGASNEQFF.

The chain links TRBV10-3 to TRBJ2-2; 7 bases fit TRBD1. This CDR3 comprises 14 residues. Germline V gives CDR1 ENHRY, CDR2 SYGVKD. V trimming: 7 bases; J trimming: 2 bases; junction bases outside the gene matches: 4. The CDR3 DNA is TGTGCCATCACCCGACAGGGTAACACCGGGGAGCTGTTTTTT. The encoded protein is CAITRQGNTGELFF.

The J gene is TRBJ2-3, the V gene TRBV27; 13 bases line up with TRBD2. Germline trimming cut 3 bases from V and 2 bases from J; bases unmatched to any gene: 2. The V gene's germline CDR1 is MNHEY and CDR2 SMNVEV (reference sequence). The CDR3 totals 16 residues. The CDR3 sequence is CASSLTSGRPTDTQYF. CDR3 coding DNA: TGTGCCAGCAGTTTGACTAGCGGGAGGCCCACAGATACGCAGTATTTT.

The V call is TRBV19, the J call TRBJ2-5; TRBD1 matches 7 bases. This CDR3 has 14 residues. V was pared by 5 bases and J by 0 bases, with 3 bases of the junction left unmatched. The germline CDR1 and CDR2 sequences are LNHDA and SQIVND (reference sequence). DNA for the CDR3: TGTGCCAGTAGTCCACAGGGGTACCAAGAGACCCAGTACTTC. Translating gives CASSPQGYQETQYF.

The sample holds a few counts of this clone. The chain recombines TRBV21-1 with TRBJ2-4; the table names TRBD2, a call not compared with the DNA. TRBV21-1 is noted as a pseudogene. The CDR3 has 14 amino acids. The CDR3 region is CASSKGRERDIQYF. DNA for the CDR3: TGTGCCAGCAGCAAGGGGAGGGAGCGCGACATTCAGTACTTC.

The genes are TRBV27 and TRBJ2-7, with D maybe TRBD1 (5 bases). Trimming took off 5 bases at V and 1 base at J, with 9 bases between the two ends. The CDR3 consists of 13 residues. From germline, CDR1 is MNHEY and CDR2 SMNVEV (reference sequence). The CDR3 region has the DNA TGTGCCAGCAGTCTTGACAGTTCCTACGAGCAGTACTTC. This translates into CASSLDSSYEQYF.

The chain combines TRBV7-9 with TRBJ2-1; 9 bases fit TRBD1. The CDR3 sequence is 14 residues long. In germline, CDR1 is SEHNR, CDR2 FQNEAQ (reference sequence). Trimming removed 7 bases from V and 4 bases from J; junction bases left unmatched: 5. The CDR3 is CASNRQGGYNEQFF. DNA for the CDR3: TGTGCCAGCAACAGACAGGGGGGGTACAATGAGCAGTTCTTC. The variable domain in full, with the rest retrieved from reference TRBV7-9 and TRBJ2-1, is DTGVSQNPRHKITKRGQNVTFRCDPISEHNRLYWYRQTLGQGPEFLTYFQNEAQLEKSRLLSDRFSAERPKGSFSTLEIQRTEQGDSAMYLCASNRQGGYNEQFFGPGTRLTVL.

This clone appeared a few times. The chain couples TRBV28 to TRBJ2-7, with 8 bases matching TRBD1. Trimming removed 9 bases from V and 3 bases from J; junction bases left unmatched: 10. The CDR3 sequence is 14 residues long. CDR1 and CDR2 (germline): MDHEN, SYDVKM. The CDR3 nucleotides read TGTGCCAGAAGGGGGAACAGGGGGAACTACGAGCAGTACTTC. It translates to CARRGNRGNYEQYF.